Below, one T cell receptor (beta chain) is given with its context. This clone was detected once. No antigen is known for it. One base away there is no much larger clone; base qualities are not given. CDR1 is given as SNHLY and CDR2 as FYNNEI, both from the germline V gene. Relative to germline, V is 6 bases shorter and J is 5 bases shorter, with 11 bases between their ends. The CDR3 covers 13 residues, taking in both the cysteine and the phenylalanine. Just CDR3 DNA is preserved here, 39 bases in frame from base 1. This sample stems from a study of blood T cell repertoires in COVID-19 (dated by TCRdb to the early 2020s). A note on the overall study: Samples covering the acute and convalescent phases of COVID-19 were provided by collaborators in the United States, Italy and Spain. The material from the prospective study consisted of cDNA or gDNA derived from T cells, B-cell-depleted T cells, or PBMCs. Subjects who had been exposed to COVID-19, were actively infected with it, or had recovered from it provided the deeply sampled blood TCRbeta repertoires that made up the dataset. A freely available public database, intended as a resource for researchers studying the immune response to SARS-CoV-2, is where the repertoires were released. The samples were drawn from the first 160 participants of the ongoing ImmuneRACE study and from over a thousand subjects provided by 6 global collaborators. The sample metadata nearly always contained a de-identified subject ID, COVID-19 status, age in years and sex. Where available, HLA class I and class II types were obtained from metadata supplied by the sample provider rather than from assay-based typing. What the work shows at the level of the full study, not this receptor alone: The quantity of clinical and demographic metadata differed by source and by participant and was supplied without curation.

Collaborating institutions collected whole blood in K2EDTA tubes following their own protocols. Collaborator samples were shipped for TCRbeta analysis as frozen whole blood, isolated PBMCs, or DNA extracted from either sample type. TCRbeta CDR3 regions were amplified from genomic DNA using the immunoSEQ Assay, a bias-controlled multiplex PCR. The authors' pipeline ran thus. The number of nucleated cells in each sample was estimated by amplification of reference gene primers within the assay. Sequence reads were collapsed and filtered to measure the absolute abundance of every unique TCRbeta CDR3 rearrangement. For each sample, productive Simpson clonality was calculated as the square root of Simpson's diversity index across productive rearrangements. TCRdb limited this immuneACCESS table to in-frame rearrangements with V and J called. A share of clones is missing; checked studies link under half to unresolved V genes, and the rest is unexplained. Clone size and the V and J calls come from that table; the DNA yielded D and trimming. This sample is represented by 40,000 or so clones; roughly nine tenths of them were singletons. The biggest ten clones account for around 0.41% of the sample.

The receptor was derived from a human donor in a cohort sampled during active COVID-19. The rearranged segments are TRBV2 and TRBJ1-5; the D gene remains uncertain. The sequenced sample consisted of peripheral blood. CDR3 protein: CASRGGSYQPQHF. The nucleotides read TGTGCCAGCAGGGGAGGTTCGTATCAGCCCCAGCATTTT.